The 12 T cell receptor beta chains presented below share a single source sample, sequenced in a study of T-cell memory formation after mild COVID-19. One entry per CDR3 protein, called by TCRdb with MiXCR from the 5' RACE reads. The data contain more than 250,000 distinct CDR3 sequences, 15% to 20% of them seen just once; the ten biggest clones take up 20% to 25%. The specimen was PBMCs or a T cell subset sorted from them (not recorded which). Receptor source: a man aged 18 to 29 who had mild COVID-19 (a few samples of this study predate the infection). Cell type and time point are not known.

This clonotype has a handful of counts. This chain links TRBV7-8 with TRBJ2-7, with no clear D. The V gene lost 6 bases and the J gene lost 2 bases, with 14 bases spanning the gap. Germline CDR1 SGHVS, CDR2 FQNEAQ. The CDR3 loop spans 14 amino acids. The CDR3 DNA reads as TGTGCCAGCAGGCCCTCCGGCCTTGCCTACGAGCAGTACTTC. Amino acid sequence: CASRPSGLAYEQYF. The full variable domain, rest sourced from reference TRBV7-8 and TRBJ2-7, is GAGVSQSPRYKVAKRGQDVALRCDPISGHVSLFWYQQALGQGPEFLTYFQNEAQLDKSGLPSDRFFAERPEGSVSTLKIQRTQQEDSAVYLCASRPSGLAYEQYFGPGTRLTVT.

This clonotype was recorded at least ten times. The V call is TRBV7-9, the J call TRBJ1-2, with 7 bases identical to TRBD1. The CDR3 is 13 residues long. V lost 11 bases to trimming and J lost 7 bases; unmatched junction nucleotides: 13. Per germline, CDR1 SEHNR and CDR2 FQNEAQ (reference sequence). CDR3 region: CASLDRFHRGYTF. The CDR3 DNA is TGTGCCTCTCTGGACAGGTTCCACCGTGGCTACACCTTC.

This rearrangement joins TRBV11-2 to TRBJ2-2, with D possibly TRBD2 on 5 matching bases. Germline V lookup: CDR1 SGHAT, CDR2 FQNNGV. This CDR3 has 16 residues. The V end was cut by 4 bases, the J end by 0 bases, with 12 bases between. The CDR3 loop is CASSSLGGTNTGELFF. In DNA form, the CDR3 reads TGTGCCAGCAGCTCCCTCGGAGGAACGAACACCGGGGAGCTGTTTTTT.

This clonotype showed up just a few times. V gene TRBV7-6 combines with J gene TRBJ2-3, with 9 bases lining up with TRBD2. Germline V CDR1 and CDR2: SGHVS, FNYEAQ. The trim removed 2 bases at V and 5 bases at J, leaving 5 bases unmatched. The CDR3 is 15 amino acids. CDR3 coding DNA: TGTGCCAGCAGCTTACGTAGCGGGGGACAAGATACGCAGTATTTT. This gives the protein CASSLRSGGQDTQYF. The whole variable domain, filled in from reference TRBV7-6 and TRBJ2-3, reads GAGVSQSPRYKVTKRGQDVALRCDPISGHVSLYWYRQALGQGPEFLTYFNYEAQQDKSGLPNDRFSAERPEGSISTLTIQRTEQRDSAMYRCASSLRSGGQDTQYFGPGTRLTVL.

The genes are TRBV3-1 and TRBJ2-5, with D unresolved. CDR3 length equals 12 residues. Germline V gene lookup returns CDR1 LGHDT and CDR2 YNNKEL (reference sequence). Trimming pared 6 bases from V and 3 bases from J, leaving 8 bases between. CDR3 in amino acids: CASSPEEETQYF. CDR3 bases: TGTGCCAGCAGTCCAGAAGAAGAGACCCAGTACTTC.

This clonotype has just a few counts. The genes are TRBV12-3 or TRBV12-4 and TRBJ2-3, with 8 bases fitting TRBD2. CDR3 length: 12 amino acids. V lost 5 bases, J lost 8 bases, and 3 bases stayed unmatched. The CDR3 coding sequence is TGTGCCAGCAGTAGACTAGCGACTACGCAGTATTTT. Amino acid sequence: CASSRLATTQYF.

The chain uses TRBV7-2 and TRBJ2-5; 12 bases line up with TRBD2. J was trimmed by 5 bases and V by 5 bases; bases with no gene match: 6. CDR1 and CDR2 from the germline V gene are SGHTA and FQGNSA. The CDR3 length is 15 residues. DNA for the CDR3: TGTGCCAGCAGCACTAGCGGGGGGTTCGGGGAGACCCAGTACTTC. It is translated as CASSTSGGFGETQYF.

This chain uses TRBV20-1 with TRBJ2-1, with D perhaps TRBD2 (6 bases). Trimming removed 7 bases at V and 0 bases at J, with 10 bases between. CDR1 and CDR2 from the germline V gene are DFQATT and SNEGSKA (reference sequence). This CDR3 has 13 residues. CDR3 sequence (DNA): TGCAGTGGGCGGGGCGACTCCTACAATGAGCAGTTCTTC. Encoded protein: CSGRGDSYNEQFF.

This clonotype was counted ten times or more. V gene TRBV27 combines with J gene TRBJ2-2; a weak D match, TRBD2 (5 bases). The CDR3 covers 13 residues. V was pared by 3 bases and J by 7 bases, with 9 bases between. Germline loops: CDR1 MNHEY, CDR2 SMNVEV (reference sequence). CDR3 nucleotides: TGTGCCAGCAGTTTGAGAGGGATCGGGGAGCTGTTTTTT. Protein product: CASSLRGIGELFF.

This clonotype was counted a few times. The chain carries TRBV12-3 or TRBV12-4 and TRBJ2-2; no definite D call. V lost 2 bases, J lost 9 bases, and 7 bases lay in between. CDR3 length: 12 residues. CDR3 in amino acids: CASSLSVRELFF. The CDR3 DNA reads TGTGCCAGCAGTTTATCTGTGAGGGAGCTGTTTTTT.

The chain is built from TRBV6-2 or TRBV6-3 and TRBJ2-3, with D possibly being TRBD1 (5 bases). With 2 bases removed from V and 5 bases from J, the gap between germline ends came to 5 bases. Germline V gene sequence: CDR1 MNHEY, CDR2 SVGEGT. The CDR3 extends over 12 amino acids. The CDR3 sequence is CASSYRGDTQYF. Here the CDR3 DNA reads TGTGCCAGCAGTTACAGGGGAGATACGCAGTATTTT.

This clonotype occurred many times. The chain couples TRBV29-1 to TRBJ2-3; 9 bases match TRBD2. Germline trimming cut 6 bases from V and 6 bases from J; bases unmatched to any gene: 7. The CDR3 is 13 residues long. CDR1 is SQVTM, CDR2 ANQGSEA, per germline. CDR3 sequence: CSVGRLAADTQYF. The CDR3, as DNA: TGCAGCGTGGGTAGACTAGCGGCGGATACGCAGTATTTT.